This T cell receptor (beta chain) was captured in a study of OX40 agonist ivuxolimab in advanced cancers. Broader study findings: Low normalized T-cell clonal expansion was also seen in some nonresponders.

The sampling schedule covered blood at baseline, cycle 4 day 1, and cycle 7 day 1. The CDR3 extends over 14 amino acids. Germline V lookup: CDR1 SEHNR, CDR2 FQNEAQ (reference sequence). The germline V and J ends were trimmed by 6 bases and 0 bases, with 12 bases remaining between them. On this clone: Its antigen is unidentified.

Clones were read by immunoSEQ multiplex PCR, and TCRdb kept only the in-frame ones, dropping some. The profile shows about 26,000 clones, around 85% of them singletons. The sequencing here drew on CD4+ or CD8+ T cells sorted from blood, taken in a trial of the OX40 agonist ivuxolimab. The sequence came from an adult with an advanced solid tumor such as melanoma, head and neck, liver or kidney cancer. The chain uses TRBV7-9 and TRBJ2-7, with no clear D. The CDR3 DNA reads TGTGCCAGCAGAGCTACATCGGCCTCCTACGAGCAGTACTTC. Translation: CASRATSASYEQYF. The entire variable domain, with the rest obtained from reference TRBV7-9 and TRBJ2-7, is as follows: DTGVSQNPRHKITKRGQNVTFRCDPISEHNRLYWYRQTLGQGPEFLTYFQNEAQLEKSRLLSDRFSAERPKGSFSTLEIQRTEQGDSAMYLCASRATSASYEQYFGPGTRLTVT.